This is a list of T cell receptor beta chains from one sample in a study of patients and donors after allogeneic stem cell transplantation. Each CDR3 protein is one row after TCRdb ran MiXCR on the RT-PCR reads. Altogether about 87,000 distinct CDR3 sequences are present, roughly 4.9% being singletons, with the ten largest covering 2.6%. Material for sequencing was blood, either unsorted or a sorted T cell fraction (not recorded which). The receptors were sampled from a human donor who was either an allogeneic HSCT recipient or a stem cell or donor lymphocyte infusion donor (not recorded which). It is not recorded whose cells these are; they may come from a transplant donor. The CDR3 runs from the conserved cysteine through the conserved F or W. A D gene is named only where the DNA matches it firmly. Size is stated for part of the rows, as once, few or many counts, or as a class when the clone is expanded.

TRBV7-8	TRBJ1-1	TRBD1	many	TGTGCCAGCAGCTTTGAGACAGGGGGCAACACTGAAGCTTTCTTT	CASSFETGGNTEAFF
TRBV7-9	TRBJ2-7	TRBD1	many	TGTGCCAGCAGCTTAGAAGAGACAGGGAGCTCCTACGAGCAGTACTTC	CASSLEETGSSYEQYF
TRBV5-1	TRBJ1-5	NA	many	TGCGCCAGCAGCATCCTAGGTATAGGAAGCAATCAGCCCCAGCATTTT	CASSILGIGSNQPQHF
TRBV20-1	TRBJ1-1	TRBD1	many	TGCAGTGCCCAAGATCATACAGGGGTTGCTGAAGCTTTCTTT	CSAQDHTGVAEAFF
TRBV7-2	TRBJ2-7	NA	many	TGTGCCAGCAGCTCCTATGGGACGGGTTCCTACGAGCAGTACTTC	CASSSYGTGSYEQYF
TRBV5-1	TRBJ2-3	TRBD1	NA	TGCGCCAGCCTGTGGGGACAGGGATGGACAGATACGCAGTATTTT	CASLWGQGWTDTQYF
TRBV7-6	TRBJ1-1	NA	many	TGTGCCAGCAGCTTATTGGAACACCCGAGGGACACTGAAGCTTTCTTT	CASSLLEHPRDTEAFF
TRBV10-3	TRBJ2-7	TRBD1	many	TGTGCCATCAGTGGTATGGGACAGGGGGCACACGAGCAGTACTTC	CAISGMGQGAHEQYF
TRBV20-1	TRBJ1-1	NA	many	TGCAGTGCCGCAGGGGAAGCTGACACTGAAGCTTTCTTT	CSAAGEADTEAFF
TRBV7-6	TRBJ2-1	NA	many	TGTGCCAGCGGACTCACGGGGCACAATGAGCAGTTCTTC	CASGLTGHNEQFF
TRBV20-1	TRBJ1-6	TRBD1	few	TGCAGTGCTAATTCGAACCGGGACAGGGCTTCACCCCTCCACTTT	CSANSNRDRASPLHF
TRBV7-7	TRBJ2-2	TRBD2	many	TGTGCTAGCAGCCCGGTGGCGGGGGGGCATTCGGGGGAGCTGTTTTTT	CASSPVAGGHSGELFF
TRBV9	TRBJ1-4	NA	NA	TGTGCCAGCAGCGTAGGGACGTTGCCTAATGAAAAACTGTTTTTT	CASSVGTLPNEKLFF
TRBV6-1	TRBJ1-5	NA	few	TGTGCCAGCATCTCCGAGGGGGGGGGACAGCCCCAGCATTTT	CASISEGGGQPQHF
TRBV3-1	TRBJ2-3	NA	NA	TGTGCCAGCAGCCGAGGGGCCCCCCCACCCGATACGCAGTATTTT	CASSRGAPPPDTQYF
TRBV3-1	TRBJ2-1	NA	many	TGTGCCAGCAGCCTAACCATTTATGGTGAGCAGTTCTTC	CASSLTIYGEQFF
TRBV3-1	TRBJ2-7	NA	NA	TGTGCCAGCAGCCACTCCACTAGATCCTCCTACGAGCAGTACTTC	CASSHSTRSSYEQYF
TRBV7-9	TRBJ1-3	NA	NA	TGTGCCAGCAGCTTAGCAGGGGCTGGAAACACCATATATTTT	CASSLAGAGNTIYF
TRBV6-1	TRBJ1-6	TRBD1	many	TGTGCCAGCAGTGAAACAGGGGGTGATTATAATTCACCCCTCCACTTT	CASSETGGDYNSPLHF
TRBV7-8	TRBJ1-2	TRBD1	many	TGTGCCAGCAGTACAGGGGGCTACAATGGCTACACCTTC	CASSTGGYNGYTF